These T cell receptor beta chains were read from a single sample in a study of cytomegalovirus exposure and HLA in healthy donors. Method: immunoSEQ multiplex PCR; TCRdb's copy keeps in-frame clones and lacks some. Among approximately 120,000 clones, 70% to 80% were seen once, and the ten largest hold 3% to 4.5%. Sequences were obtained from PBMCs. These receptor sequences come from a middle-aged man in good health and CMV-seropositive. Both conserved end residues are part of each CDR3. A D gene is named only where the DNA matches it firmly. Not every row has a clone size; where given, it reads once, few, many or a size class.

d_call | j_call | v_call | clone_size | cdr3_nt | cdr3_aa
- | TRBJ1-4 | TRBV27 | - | TGTGCCAGCTCTTTACAGGATAATGAAAAACTGTTTTTT | CASSLQDNEKLFF
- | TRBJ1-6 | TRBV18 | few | TGTGCCAGCTCACCAGGTCGGGAGAATTCACCCCTCCACTTT | CASSPGRENSPLHF
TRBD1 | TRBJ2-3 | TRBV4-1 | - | TGCGCCAGCAGCCCAAGGGGACAGCTAGGCACAGATACGCAGTATTTT | CASSPRGQLGTDTQYF
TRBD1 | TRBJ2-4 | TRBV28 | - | TGTGCCAGCAGCCGGGGACAGGGGGCGAAAAACATTCAGTACTTC | CASSRGQGAKNIQYF
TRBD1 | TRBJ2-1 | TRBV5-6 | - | TGTGCCAGCAGCTTGGAACAGGGGTTAGGTCGCAATGAGCAGTTCTTC | CASSLEQGLGRNEQFF
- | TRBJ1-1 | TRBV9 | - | TGTGCCAGCAGCGTAGACGAGCGGTGGACTGAAGCTTTCTTT | CASSVDERWTEAFF
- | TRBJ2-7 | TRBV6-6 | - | TGTGCCAGCAGTTATATACAGTACTACGAGCAGTACTTC | CASSYIQYYEQYF
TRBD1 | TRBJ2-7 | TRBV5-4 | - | TGTGCCAGCAGCCCCGTCCGGGACAGTTCCTACGAGCAGTACTTC | CASSPVRDSSYEQYF
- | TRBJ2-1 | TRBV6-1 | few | TGTGCCAGCACGCCCCCTGGCAGTAAGGAGCAGTTCTTC | CASTPPGSKEQFF
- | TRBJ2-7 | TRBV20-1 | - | TGCAGTGCCCGAGGGGGGGCCGAGCAGTACTTC | CSARGGAEQYF
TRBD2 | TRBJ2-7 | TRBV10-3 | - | TGTGCCATCAGTGATTCGCCTAGCGGTTCCTACGAGCAGTACTTC | CAISDSPSGSYEQYF
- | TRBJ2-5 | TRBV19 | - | TGTGCCAGTAGTCCGGACAAAAAAGAGACCCAGTACTTC | CASSPDKKETQYF
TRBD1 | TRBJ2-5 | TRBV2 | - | TGTGCCAGCAGACTTGGGACAGGGAAGGAGACCCAGTACTTC | CASRLGTGKETQYF
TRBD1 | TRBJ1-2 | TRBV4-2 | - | TGTGCCAGCAGCCAAGACGAAACAGGGGGATCATATGGCTACACCTTC | CASSQDETGGSYGYTF
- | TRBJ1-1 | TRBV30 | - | TGTGCCTGGAGACCACGGCTGCGGGAGAACACTGAAGCTTTCTTT | CAWRPRLRENTEAFF
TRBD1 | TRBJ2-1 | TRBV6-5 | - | TGTGCCAGCAGAGGCCCGGGACAGGGACGCAATGAGCAGTTCTTC | CASRGPGQGRNEQFF
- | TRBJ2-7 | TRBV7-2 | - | TGTGCCAGCAGCTTACGGGACTACGAGCAGTACTTC | CASSLRDYEQYF
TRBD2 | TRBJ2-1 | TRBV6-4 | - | TGTGCCAGCAGTGACGCTCTAGCGGGCTACAATGAGCAGTTCTTC | CASSDALAGYNEQFF
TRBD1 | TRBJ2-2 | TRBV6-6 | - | TGTGCCAGCACTAGACAGGGGGTTACCGGGGAGCTGTTTTTT | CASTRQGVTGELFF
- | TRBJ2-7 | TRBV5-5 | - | TGTGCCAGCAGCTTGGTGGAGCGGACCTACTACGAGCAGTACTTC | CASSLVERTYYEQYF
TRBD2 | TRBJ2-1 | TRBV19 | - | TGTGCCAGTAGTCGGCCCGGGACTAGCTTCTACAATGAGCAGTTCTTC | CASSRPGTSFYNEQFF
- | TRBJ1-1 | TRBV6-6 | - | TGTGCCAGCTCGGACACGAACACTGAAGCTTTCTTT | CASSDTNTEAFF
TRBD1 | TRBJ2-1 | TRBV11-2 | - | TGTGCCAGCAGCTTAGAAAGACAGGGGAGGCAGTTCTTC | CASSLERQGRQFF
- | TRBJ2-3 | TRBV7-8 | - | TGTGCCAGCAGCCTACAGGGAGATAACACAGATACGCAGTATTTT | CASSLQGDNTDTQYF
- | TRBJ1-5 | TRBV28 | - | TGTGCCAGCGGACTTGGGTCCCGACAGCCCCAGCATTTT | CASGLGSRQPQHF
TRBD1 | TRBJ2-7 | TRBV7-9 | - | TGTGCCAGCAGATCAGGGGGTGTCCACAACGAGCAGTACTTC | CASRSGGVHNEQYF
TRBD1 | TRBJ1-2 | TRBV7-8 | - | TGTGCCAGCAGCTTAGTAAGGGGCCCCGGACAGGGAGTAGGCGGCTACACCTTC | CASSLVRGPGQGVGGYTF
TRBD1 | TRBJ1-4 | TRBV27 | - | TGTGCCAGCAGTCCCAGGACAGGGGAAATGGCTAATGAAAAACTGTTTTTT | CASSPRTGEMANEKLFF
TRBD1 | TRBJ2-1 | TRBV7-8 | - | TGTGCCAGCAGCGCCGGGACAGGGGGCTCTAATGAGCAGTTCTTC | CASSAGTGGSNEQFF
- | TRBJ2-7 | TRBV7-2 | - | TGTGCCAGCAGCCCCCTCGGGGTCTCCTACGAGCAGTACTTC | CASSPLGVSYEQYF
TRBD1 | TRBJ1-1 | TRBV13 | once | TGTGCCAGCAGCTTCCCTCGATCGACAGGGGTAACTGAAGCTTTCTTT | CASSFPRSTGVTEAFF
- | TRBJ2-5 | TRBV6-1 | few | TGTGCCAGCAGTGAAGACAGGAGCCAGTACTTC | CASSEDRSQYF
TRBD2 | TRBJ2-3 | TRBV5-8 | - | TGTGCCAGCAGCTTGGGGGCGGGAGTAGGAGCAGATACGCAGTATTTT | CASSLGAGVGADTQYF
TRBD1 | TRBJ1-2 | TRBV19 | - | TGTGCCAGTAGACGACAGGGGGCTGCGTATGGCTACACCTTC | CASRRQGAAYGYTF
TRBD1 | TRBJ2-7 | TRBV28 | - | TGTGCCAGCAGTTTTGGACAGGGGAAAAAGTACTTC | CASSFGQGKKYF
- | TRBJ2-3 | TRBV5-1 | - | TGCGCCAGCAGCGTCCGGCCTAGCCAAGTCACAGATACGCAGTATTTT | CASSVRPSQVTDTQYF
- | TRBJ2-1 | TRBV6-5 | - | TGTGCCAGCAGTGGCGGGACCCTGAGTGGGAATGAGCAGTTCTTC | CASSGGTLSGNEQFF
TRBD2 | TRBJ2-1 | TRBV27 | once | TGTGCCAGCAGTAAAGGGACTAGCGGCAATGAGCAGTTCTTC | CASSKGTSGNEQFF
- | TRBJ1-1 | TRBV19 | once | TGTGCCAGTAGTATTCGGGGGGGAAACACTGAAGCTTTCTTT | CASSIRGGNTEAFF
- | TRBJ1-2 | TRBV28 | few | TGTGCCAGCCGAGGAGGACCGAGTGGCTACACCTTC | CASRGGPSGYTF
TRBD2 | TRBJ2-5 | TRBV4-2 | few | TGTGCCAGCAGCCAATCCCCTAGCGGGATGCAAGAGACCCAGTACTTC | CASSQSPSGMQETQYF
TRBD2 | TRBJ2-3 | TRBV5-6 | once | TGTGCCAGCAGCTCACTAGCGGGGGGAACAGATACGCAGTATTTT | CASSSLAGGTDTQYF
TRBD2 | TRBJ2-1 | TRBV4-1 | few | TGCGCCAGCAGCCAAGTCGACATGGGACTAGCGGGTCCGAATGAGCAGTTCTTC | CASSQVDMGLAGPNEQFF
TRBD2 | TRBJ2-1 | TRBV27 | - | TGTGCCAGCAGTCCGACTAGCGGGAGGGCCAATGAGCAGTTCTTC | CASSPTSGRANEQFF
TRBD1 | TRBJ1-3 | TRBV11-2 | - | TGTGCCAGCAGCTTAAGGACAGGCGACTCTGGAAACACCATATATTTT | CASSLRTGDSGNTIYF
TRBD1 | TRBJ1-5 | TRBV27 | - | TGTGCCAGCGCCGACAGGGGGGACAGCAATCAGCCCCAGCATTTT | CASADRGDSNQPQHF
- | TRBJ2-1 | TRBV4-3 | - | TGCGCCAGCAGCCCCTCGGGTGCCTACAATGAGCAGTTCTTC | CASSPSGAYNEQFF
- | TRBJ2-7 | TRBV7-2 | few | TGTGCCAGCAGCGGGAGGACCGGATTGCCCTCCTACGAGCAGTACTTC | CASSGRTGLPSYEQYF
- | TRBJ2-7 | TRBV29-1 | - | TGCAGCGTTCTGGACAGCTCCATCTCCTACGAGCAGTACTTC | CSVLDSSISYEQYF
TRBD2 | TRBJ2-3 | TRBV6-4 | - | TGTGCCAGCAGCTTAGCGGGAGGCACAGATACGCAGTATTTT | CASSLAGGTDTQYF
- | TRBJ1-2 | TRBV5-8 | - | TGTGCCAGCAGGGGCGGCGGGGGATATGGCTACACCTTC | CASRGGGGYGYTF
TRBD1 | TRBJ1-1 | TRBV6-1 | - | TGTGCCAGCAGGGACAGGGGCGCAACTGAAGCTTTCTTT | CASRDRGATEAFF
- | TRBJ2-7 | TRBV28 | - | TGTGCCAGCAGAGCTCGTCGGGAGCAGTACTTC | CASRARREQYF
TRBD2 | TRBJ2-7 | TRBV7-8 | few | TGTGCCAGCAGCTTAAGTAGCGGGGGCTACGAGCAGTACTTC | CASSLSSGGYEQYF
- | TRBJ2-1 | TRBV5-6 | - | TGTGCCAGCAGCTTGGTTGCGGGATTGAGTGATGAGCAGTTCTTC | CASSLVAGLSDEQFF
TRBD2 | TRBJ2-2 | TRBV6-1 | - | TGTGCCAGCCGACTAGCGGGAGACCCCGGGGAGCTGTTTTTT | CASRLAGDPGELFF
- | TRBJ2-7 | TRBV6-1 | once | TGTGCCAGCAGTGAACTCTACTCCTCCTACGAGCAGTACTTC | CASSELYSSYEQYF
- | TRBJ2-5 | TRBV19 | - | TGTGCCAGTAGTATGACGGCGGCTCAAGAGACCCAGTACTTC | CASSMTAAQETQYF
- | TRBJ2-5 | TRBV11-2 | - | TGTGCCAGCAGCTTTGGCAGGGGAGAGACCCAGTACTTC | CASSFGRGETQYF